The text below deals with one T cell receptor (beta chain). The data belong to a study of Ad26.COV2.S vaccination and SARS-CoV-2 variants. Treatment defined: around 19 received Ad26.COV2.S at low or high dose, single or two shots; about 5 received placebo; per-sample allocation not given. Following the first vaccine or placebo injection, samples were taken on day 63. The table came from immunoSEQ multiplex PCR; TCRdb's copy has only in-frame clones and leaves some out. Among approximately 300,000 clones listed, approximately 80% were seen once. The receptor was isolated from a person between 18 and 60 years old who received the Ad26.COV2.S COVID-19 vaccine or a placebo. Material: peripheral blood, obtained in a trial of Ad26.COV2.S vaccine versus placebo.

The DNA of the CDR3 is TGTGCCAGCAGCCTTAATCGACAGGGGCATCAGCCCCAGCATTTT. Translation gives CASSLNRQGHQPQHF. This chain links TRBV4-2 with TRBJ1-5; TRBD1 matches 8 bases. V dropped 4 bases and J dropped 5; count of bases not matched to a gene: 7. Germline loops: CDR1 LGHNA, CDR2 YNFKEQ. This CDR3 region has 15 residues.